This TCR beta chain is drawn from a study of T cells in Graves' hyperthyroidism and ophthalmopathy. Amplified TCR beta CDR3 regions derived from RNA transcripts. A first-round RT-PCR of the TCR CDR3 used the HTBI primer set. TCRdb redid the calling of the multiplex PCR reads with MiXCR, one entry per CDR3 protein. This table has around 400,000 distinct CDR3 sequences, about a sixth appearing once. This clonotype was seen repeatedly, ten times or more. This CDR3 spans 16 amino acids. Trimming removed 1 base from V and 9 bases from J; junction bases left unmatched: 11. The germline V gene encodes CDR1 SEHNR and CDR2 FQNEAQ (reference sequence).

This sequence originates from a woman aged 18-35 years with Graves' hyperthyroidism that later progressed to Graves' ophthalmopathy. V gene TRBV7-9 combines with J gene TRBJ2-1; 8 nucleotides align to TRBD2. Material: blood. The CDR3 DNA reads TGTGCCAGCAGCTTAGACCCAGCGGGAGTGTGGTTTGAGCAGTTCTTC. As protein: CASSLDPAGVWFEQFF.